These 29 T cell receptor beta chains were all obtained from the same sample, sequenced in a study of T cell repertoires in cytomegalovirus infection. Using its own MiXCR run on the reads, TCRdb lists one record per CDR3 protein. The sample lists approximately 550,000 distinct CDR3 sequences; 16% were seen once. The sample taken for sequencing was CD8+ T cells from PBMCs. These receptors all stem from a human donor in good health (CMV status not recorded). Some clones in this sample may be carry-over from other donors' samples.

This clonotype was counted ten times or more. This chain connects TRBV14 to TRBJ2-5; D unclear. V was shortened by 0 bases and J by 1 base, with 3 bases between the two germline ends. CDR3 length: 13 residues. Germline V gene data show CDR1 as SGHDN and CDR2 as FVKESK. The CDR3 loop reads CASSQDAQETQYF. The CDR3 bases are TGTGCCAGCAGCCAAGACGCCCAAGAGACCCAGTACTTC.

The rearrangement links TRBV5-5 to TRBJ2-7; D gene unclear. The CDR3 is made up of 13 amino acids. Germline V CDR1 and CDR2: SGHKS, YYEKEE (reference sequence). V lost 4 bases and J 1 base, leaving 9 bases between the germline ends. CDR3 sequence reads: CASSGERSYEQYF. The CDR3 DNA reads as TGTGCCAGCAGCGGAGAGAGATCCTACGAGCAGTACTTC.

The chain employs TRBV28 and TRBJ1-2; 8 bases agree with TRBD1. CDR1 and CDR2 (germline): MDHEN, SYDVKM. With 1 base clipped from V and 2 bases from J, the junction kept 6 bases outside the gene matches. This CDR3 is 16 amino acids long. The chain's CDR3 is CASSLLPDRVNYGYTF. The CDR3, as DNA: TGTGCCAGCAGTTTATTGCCGGACAGGGTAAACTATGGCTACACCTTC.

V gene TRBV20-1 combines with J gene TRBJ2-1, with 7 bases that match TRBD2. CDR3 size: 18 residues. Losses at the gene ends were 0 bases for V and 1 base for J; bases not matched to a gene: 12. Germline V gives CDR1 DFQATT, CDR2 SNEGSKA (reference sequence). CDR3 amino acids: CSAREVREWLGSYNEQFF. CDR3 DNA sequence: TGCAGTGCTAGAGAAGTGCGGGAGTGGTTAGGGTCCTACAATGAGCAGTTCTTC.

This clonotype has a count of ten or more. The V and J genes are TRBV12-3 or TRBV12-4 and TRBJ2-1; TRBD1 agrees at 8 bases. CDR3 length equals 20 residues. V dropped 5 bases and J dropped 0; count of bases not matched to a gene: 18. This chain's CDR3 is CASSPAPGQVLLLSYNEQFF. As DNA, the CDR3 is TGTGCCAGCAGTCCGGCCCCGGGACAGGTTCTCCTCCTCTCCTACAATGAGCAGTTCTTC.

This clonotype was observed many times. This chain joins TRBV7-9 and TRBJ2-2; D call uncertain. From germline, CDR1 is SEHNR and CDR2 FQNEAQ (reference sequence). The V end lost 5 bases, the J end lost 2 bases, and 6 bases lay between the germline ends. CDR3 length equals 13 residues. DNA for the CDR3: TGTGCCAGCAGCGTTACAAACACCGGGGAGCTGTTTTTT. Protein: CASSVTNTGELFF.

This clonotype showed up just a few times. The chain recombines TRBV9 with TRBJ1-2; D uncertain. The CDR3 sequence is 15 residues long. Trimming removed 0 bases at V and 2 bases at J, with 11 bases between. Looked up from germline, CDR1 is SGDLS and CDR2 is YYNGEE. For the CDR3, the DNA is TGTGCCAGCAGCGTAGTAACCTCCGCCAACTATGGCTACACCTTC. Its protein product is CASSVVTSANYGYTF. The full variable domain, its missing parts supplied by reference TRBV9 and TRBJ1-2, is DSGVTQTPKHLITATGQRVTLRCSPRSGDLSVYWYQQSLDQGLQFLIQYYNGEERAKGNILERFSAQQFPDLHSELNLSSLELGDSALYFCASSVVTSANYGYTFGSGTRLTVV.

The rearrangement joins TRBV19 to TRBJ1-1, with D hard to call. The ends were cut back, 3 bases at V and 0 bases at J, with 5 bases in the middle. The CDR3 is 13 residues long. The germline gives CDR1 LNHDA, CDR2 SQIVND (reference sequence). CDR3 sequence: CASSMNMNTEAFF. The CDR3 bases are TGTGCCAGTAGTATGAACATGAACACTGAAGCTTTCTTT. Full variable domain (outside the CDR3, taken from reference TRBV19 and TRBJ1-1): DGGITQSPKYLFRKEGQNVTLSCEQNLNHDAMYWYRQDPGQGLRLIYYSQIVNDFQKGDIAEGYSVSREKKESFPLTVTSAQKNPTAFYLCASSMNMNTEAFFGQGTRLTVV.

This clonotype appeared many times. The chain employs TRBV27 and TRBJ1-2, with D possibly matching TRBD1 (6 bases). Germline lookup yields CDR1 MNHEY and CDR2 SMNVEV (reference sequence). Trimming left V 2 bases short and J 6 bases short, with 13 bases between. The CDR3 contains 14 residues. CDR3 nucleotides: TGTGCCAGCAGTTTACGTGGACAGTGGGATGGCTACACCTTC. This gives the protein CASSLRGQWDGYTF.

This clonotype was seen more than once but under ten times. The CDR3 bases are TGTGCCACCAGTGATCGACTTGAAACAGATACGCAGTATTTT. Residues: CATSDRLETDTQYF. The chain joins TRBV24-1 to TRBJ2-3; no clear D gene. Per the germline V gene, CDR1 is KGHDR and CDR2 is SFDVKD. This CDR3 region has 14 residues. Trimming removed 3 bases at V and 3 bases at J, with 9 bases between.

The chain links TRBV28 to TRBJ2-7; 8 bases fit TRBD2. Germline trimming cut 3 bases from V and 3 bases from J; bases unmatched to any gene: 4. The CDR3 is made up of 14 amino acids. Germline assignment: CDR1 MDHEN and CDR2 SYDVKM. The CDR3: CASSFEREFYEQYF. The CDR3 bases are TGTGCCAGCAGTTTCGAGCGGGAGTTCTACGAGCAGTACTTC. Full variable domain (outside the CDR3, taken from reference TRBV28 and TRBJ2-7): DVKVTQSSRYLVKRTGEKVFLECVQDMDHENMFWYRQDPGLGLRLIYFSYDVKMKEKGDIPEGYSVSREKKERFSLILESASTNQTSMYLCASSFEREFYEQYFGPGTRLTVT.

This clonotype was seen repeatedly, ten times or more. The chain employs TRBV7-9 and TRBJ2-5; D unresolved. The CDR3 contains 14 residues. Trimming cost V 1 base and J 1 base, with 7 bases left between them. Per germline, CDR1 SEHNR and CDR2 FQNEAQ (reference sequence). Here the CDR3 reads CASSLVEIQETQYF. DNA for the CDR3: TGTGCCAGCAGCTTAGTGGAGATCCAAGAGACCCAGTACTTC. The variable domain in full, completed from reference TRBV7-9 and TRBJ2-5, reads DTGVSQNPRHKITKRGQNVTFRCDPISEHNRLYWYRQTLGQGPEFLTYFQNEAQLEKSRLLSDRFSAERPKGSFSTLEIQRTEQGDSAMYLCASSLVEIQETQYFGPGTRLLVL.

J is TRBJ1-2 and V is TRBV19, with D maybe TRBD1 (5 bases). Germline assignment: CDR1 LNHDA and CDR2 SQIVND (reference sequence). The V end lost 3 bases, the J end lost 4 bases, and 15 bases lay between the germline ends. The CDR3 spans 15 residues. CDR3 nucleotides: TGTGCCAGTAGTATTGCCTGGGGGAAGGGCTATGGCTACACCTTC. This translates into CASSIAWGKGYGYTF.

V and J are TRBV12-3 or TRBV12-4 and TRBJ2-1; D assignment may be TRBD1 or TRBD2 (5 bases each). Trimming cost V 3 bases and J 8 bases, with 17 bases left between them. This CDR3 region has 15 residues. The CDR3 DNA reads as TGTGCCAGCAGTTTTGGTGGGGGAGTGAACCATGAGCAGTTCTTC. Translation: CASSFGGGVNHEQFF.

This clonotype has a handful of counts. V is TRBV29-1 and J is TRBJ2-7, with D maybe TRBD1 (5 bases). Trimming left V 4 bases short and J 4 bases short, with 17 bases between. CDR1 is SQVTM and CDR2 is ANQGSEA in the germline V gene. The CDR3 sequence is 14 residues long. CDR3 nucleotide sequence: TGCAGCGTTGTTACTGACAGTCCCTCGTACGAGCAGTACTTC. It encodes CSVVTDSPSYEQYF.

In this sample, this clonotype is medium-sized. CDR3 amino acids: CASSQDRQGRAFF. The CDR3, as DNA: TGTGCCAGCAGCCAAGATAGGCAGGGAAGAGCTTTCTTT. V usage is TRBV14 and J usage is TRBJ1-1, with D possibly being TRBD1 (5 bases). Trimming took 0 bases from V and 10 from J, leaving 12 bases between them. Germline V gives CDR1 SGHDN, CDR2 FVKESK. There are 13 residues in the CDR3.

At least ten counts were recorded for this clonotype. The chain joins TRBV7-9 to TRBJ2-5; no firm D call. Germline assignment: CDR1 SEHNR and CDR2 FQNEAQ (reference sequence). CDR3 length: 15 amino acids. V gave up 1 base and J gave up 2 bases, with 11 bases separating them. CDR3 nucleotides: TGTGCCAGCAGCTTAGTTCTGACTCCACAAGAGACCCAGTACTTC. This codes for CASSLVLTPQETQYF. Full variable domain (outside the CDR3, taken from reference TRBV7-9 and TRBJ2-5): DTGVSQNPRHKITKRGQNVTFRCDPISEHNRLYWYRQTLGQGPEFLTYFQNEAQLEKSRLLSDRFSAERPKGSFSTLEIQRTEQGDSAMYLCASSLVLTPQETQYFGPGTRLLVL.

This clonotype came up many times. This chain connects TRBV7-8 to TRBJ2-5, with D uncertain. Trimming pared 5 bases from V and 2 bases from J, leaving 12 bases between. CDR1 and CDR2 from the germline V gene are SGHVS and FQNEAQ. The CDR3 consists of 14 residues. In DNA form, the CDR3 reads TGTGCCAGCAGCGAAGGCCTGGAGCAAGAGACCCAGTACTTC. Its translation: CASSEGLEQETQYF.

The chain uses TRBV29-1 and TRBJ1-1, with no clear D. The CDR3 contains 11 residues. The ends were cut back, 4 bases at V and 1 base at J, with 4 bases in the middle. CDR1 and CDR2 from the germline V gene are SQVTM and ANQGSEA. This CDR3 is CSVVGNTEAFF. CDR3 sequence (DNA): TGCAGCGTTGTAGGGAACACTGAAGCTTTCTTT.

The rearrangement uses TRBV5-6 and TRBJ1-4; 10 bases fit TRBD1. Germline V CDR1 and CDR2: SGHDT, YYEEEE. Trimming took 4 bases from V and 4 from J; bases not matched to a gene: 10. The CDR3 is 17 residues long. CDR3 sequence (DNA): TGTGCCAGCAGCCTCTGGGACAGGGGCGCCATTAATGAAAAACTGTTTTTT. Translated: CASSLWDRGAINEKLFF.

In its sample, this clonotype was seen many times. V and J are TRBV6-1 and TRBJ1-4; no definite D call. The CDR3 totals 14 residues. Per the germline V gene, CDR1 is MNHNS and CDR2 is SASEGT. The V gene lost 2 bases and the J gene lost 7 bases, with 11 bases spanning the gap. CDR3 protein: CASSEWAVGEKLFF. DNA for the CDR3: TGTGCCAGCAGTGAATGGGCTGTGGGTGAAAAACTGTTTTTT.

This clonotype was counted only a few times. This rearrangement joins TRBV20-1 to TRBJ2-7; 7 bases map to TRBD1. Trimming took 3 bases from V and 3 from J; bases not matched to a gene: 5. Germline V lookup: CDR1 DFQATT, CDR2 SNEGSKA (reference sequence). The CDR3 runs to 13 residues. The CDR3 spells CSARDGQDYEQYF. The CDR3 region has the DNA TGCAGTGCTAGGGATGGACAGGACTACGAGCAGTACTTC.

The CDR3 DNA follows: TGTGCCAGCAGCCAATTGCGGACCGGGGAGCTGTTTTTT. Translated, it gives CASSQLRTGELFF. The rearrangement links TRBV14 to TRBJ2-2, with D uncertain. Deletions cut 2 bases from V and 5 bases from J, with 6 bases between. Germline V gives CDR1 SGHDN, CDR2 FVKESK. This CDR3 region has 13 residues.

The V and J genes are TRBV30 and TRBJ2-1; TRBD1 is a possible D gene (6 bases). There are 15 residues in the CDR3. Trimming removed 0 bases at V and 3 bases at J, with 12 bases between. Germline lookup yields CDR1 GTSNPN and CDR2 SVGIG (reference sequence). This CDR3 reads CAWSVGQGYYNEQFF. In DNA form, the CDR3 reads TGTGCCTGGAGTGTAGGGCAGGGGTACTACAATGAGCAGTTCTTC.

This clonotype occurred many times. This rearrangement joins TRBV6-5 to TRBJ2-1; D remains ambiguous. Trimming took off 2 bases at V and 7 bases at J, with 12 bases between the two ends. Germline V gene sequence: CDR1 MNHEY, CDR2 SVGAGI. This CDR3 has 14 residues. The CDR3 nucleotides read TGTGCCAGCAGTTACGGGCGGTTCTGGAATGAGCAGTTCTTC. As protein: CASSYGRFWNEQFF.

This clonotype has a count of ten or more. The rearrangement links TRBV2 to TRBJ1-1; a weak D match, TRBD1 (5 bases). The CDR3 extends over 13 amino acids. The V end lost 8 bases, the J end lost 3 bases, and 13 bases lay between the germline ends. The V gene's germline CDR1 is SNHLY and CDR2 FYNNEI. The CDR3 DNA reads TGTGCCAGCCCATGGCGCAGGGACACTGAAGCTTTCTTT. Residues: CASPWRRDTEAFF.

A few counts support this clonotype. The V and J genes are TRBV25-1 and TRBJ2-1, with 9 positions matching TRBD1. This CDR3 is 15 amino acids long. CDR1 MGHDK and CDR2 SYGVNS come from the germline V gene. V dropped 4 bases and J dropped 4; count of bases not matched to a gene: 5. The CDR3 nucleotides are TGTGCCAGCAGTGGACAGGGGGTAGGATACAATGAGCAGTTCTTC. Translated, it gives CASSGQGVGYNEQFF.

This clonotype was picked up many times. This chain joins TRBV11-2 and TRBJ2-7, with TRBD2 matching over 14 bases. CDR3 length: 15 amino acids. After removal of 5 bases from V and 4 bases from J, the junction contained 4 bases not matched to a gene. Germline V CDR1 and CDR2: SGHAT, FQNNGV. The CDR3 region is CASSQGTSGSYEQYF. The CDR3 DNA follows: TGTGCCAGCAGCCAAGGGACTAGCGGGAGTTACGAGCAGTACTTC.

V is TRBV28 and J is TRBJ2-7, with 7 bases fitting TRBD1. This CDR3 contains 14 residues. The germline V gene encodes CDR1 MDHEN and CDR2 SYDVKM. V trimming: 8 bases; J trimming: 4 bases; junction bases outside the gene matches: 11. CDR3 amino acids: CASSTTGQRYEQYF. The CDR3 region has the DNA TGTGCCAGCTCGACTACGGGACAGAGATACGAGCAGTACTTC.